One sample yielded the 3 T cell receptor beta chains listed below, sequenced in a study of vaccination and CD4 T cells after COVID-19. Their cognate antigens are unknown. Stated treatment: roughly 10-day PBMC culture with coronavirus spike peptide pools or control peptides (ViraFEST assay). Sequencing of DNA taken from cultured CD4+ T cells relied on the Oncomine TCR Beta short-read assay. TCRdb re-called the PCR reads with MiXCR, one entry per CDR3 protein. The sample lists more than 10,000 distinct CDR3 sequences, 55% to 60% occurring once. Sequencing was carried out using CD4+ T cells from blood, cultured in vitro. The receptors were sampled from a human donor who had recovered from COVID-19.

The CDR3 bases are TGTGCCAGCAGCCCCGGCAGACTAGTCGCCGCCGGGGAGCTGTTTTTT. Residues: CASSPGRLVAAGELFF. V is TRBV7-7 and J is TRBJ2-2; D might be TRBD2 (6 bases). This CDR3 spans 16 amino acids. Germline V gene sequence: CDR1 SSHAT, CDR2 FNYEAQ (reference sequence). Trimming cost V 5 bases and J 6 bases, with 19 bases left between them.

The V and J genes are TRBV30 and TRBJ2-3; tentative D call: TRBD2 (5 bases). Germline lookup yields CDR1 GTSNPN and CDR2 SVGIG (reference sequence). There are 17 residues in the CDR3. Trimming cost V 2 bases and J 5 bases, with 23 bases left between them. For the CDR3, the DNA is TGTGCCTGGAGTCGTGGGGAGAAAGCGGTTTCGAGAGATACGCAGTATTTT. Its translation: CAWSRGEKAVSRDTQYF.

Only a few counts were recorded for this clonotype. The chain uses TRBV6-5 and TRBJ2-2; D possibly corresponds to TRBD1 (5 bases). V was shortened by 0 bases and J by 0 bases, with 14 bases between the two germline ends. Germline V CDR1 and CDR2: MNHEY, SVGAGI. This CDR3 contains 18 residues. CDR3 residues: CASSYSPKGLSNTGELFF. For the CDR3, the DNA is TGTGCCAGCAGTTACTCCCCTAAGGGGTTATCGAACACCGGGGAGCTGTTTTTT.